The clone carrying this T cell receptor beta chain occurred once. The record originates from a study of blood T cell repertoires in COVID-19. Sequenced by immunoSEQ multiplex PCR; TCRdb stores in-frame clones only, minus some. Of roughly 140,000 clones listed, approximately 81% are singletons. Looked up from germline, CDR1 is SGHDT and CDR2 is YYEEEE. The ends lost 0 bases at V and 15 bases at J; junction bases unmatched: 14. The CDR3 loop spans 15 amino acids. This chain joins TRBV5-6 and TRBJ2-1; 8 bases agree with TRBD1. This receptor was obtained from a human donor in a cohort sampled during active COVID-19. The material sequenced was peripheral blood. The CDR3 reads CASSLGTKGTGVSFF. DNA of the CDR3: TGTGCCAGCAGCTTGGGAACTAAAGGGACAGGAGTGTCGTTCTTC.